Below are 24 T cell receptor beta chains sequenced from a single sample in a study of T cell repertoires in cytomegalovirus infection. The antigens for these receptors are not known. MiXCR, applied by TCRdb to the reads, yields one record per CDR3 protein. The sample carries about 110,000 distinct CDR3 sequences, over 9.5% recorded once. The specimen sequenced was PBMCs, sequenced either directly or after in vitro stimulation (not recorded which). The source is a human donor in good health (CMV status not recorded). Some clones in this sample may be carry-over from other donors' samples.

The chain couples TRBV11-2 to TRBJ2-3; D is undetermined. Germline V lookup: CDR1 SGHAT, CDR2 FQNNGV. The CDR3 loop spans 12 amino acids. V was cut by 5 bases and J by 4 bases, with 7 bases left in between. The CDR3: CASSLYADTQYF. In DNA form, the CDR3 reads TGTGCCAGCAGCCTCTACGCAGATACGCAGTATTTT.

The sample holds a few counts of this clonotype. The gene calls are TRBV28 and TRBJ2-5, with no clear D. The CDR3 length is 13 residues. The V end was cut by 5 bases, the J end by 1 base, with 8 bases between. The germline CDR1 and CDR2 sequences are MDHEN and SYDVKM. For the CDR3, the DNA is TGTGCCAGCAGTAAGGCGTTCCAAGAGACCCAGTACTTC. Encoded protein: CASSKAFQETQYF.

Comments on this clonotype: A read error is likely, as this CDR3 ends without the conserved phenylalanine or tryptophan. The rearrangement joins TRBV7-9 to TRBJ2-7; 7 nucleotides agree with TRBD1. Germline values: CDR1 SEHNR, CDR2 FQNEAQ (reference sequence). The length of the CDR3 is 14 residues. Trimming at V came to 4 bases and at J to 3 bases, leaving 6 bases not matched to a gene. The CDR3 DNA sequence: TGTGCCAGCAGCTCGCAGAGGGGGCTCTACGAGCAGTACTCC. Protein product: CASSSQRGLYEQYS.

This clonotype was found a few times. This sequence joins TRBV5-1 and TRBJ1-5; D is uncertain. V lost 1 base and J lost 4, with 12 bases in between. The length of the CDR3 is 15 residues. The V gene's germline CDR1 is SGHRS and CDR2 YFSETQ. CDR3 nucleotides: TGCGCCAGCAGCTTGTCGGGTTATGGGAATCAGCCCCAGCATTTT. It is translated as CASSLSGYGNQPQHF.

This clonotype has only a few counts. V usage is TRBV7-9 and J usage is TRBJ2-3, with D tentatively TRBD1 (7 bases). The CDR3 consists of 20 residues. The V end lost 6 bases, the J end lost 6 bases, and 34 bases lay between the germline ends. Germline loops: CDR1 SEHNR, CDR2 FQNEAQ (reference sequence). The CDR3 sequence is CASRPGGQPVLGQLWDTQYF. The CDR3 DNA reads TGTGCCAGCAGGCCAGGGGGGCAGCCGGTTTTGGGCCAACTCTGGGATACGCAGTATTTT.

The chain combines TRBV6-2 or TRBV6-3 with TRBJ2-1, with TRBD2 matching 8 bases. The V segment lost 0 bases and the J segment 7 bases; nucleotides outside the gene matches: 2. CDR1 is MNHEY and CDR2 is SVGEGT in the germline V gene. The CDR3 consists of 14 residues. The CDR3 reads CASSYSAGVNEQFF. The CDR3, as DNA: TGTGCCAGCAGTTACTCAGCGGGAGTTAATGAGCAGTTCTTC.

This clonotype came up many times. The chain links TRBV12-3 or TRBV12-4 to TRBJ1-1, with TRBD1 as a possible D gene (6 bases). The CDR3 has 15 residues. With 3 bases removed from V and 7 bases from J, the gap between germline ends came to 18 bases. The CDR3 coding sequence is TGTGCCAGCAGTTTCGGTATGGGGGCCGCGGGTGAAGCTTTCTTT. Its translation is CASSFGMGAAGEAFF.

A few counts support this clonotype. This chain uses TRBV7-2 with TRBJ2-5; 8 bases are a match to TRBD1. There are 13 residues in the CDR3. The junction had 3 bases not matched to a gene; V was cut back by 5 bases and J by 4 bases. Germline V CDR1 and CDR2: SGHTA, FQGNSA. CDR3 loop: CASSTQGGETQYF. The CDR3 region has the DNA TGTGCCAGCAGCACACAGGGGGGAGAGACCCAGTACTTC. Supplemented by reference TRBV7-2 and TRBJ2-5, the full variable domain reads GAGVSQSPSNKVTEKGKDVELRCDPISGHTALYWYRQSLGQGLEFLIYFQGNSAPDKSGLPSDRFSAERTGGSVSTLTIQRTQQEDSAVYLCASSTQGGETQYFGPGTRLLVL.

This chain uses TRBV7-8 with TRBJ2-7; 9 nucleotides align to TRBD1. The V gene end was trimmed by 4 bases and the J gene end by 7 bases; junction bases not matched to a gene: 8. CDR3 length: 14 residues. Per germline, CDR1 SGHVS and CDR2 FQNEAQ. The CDR3: CASSSSRDRVEQYV. The CDR3, as DNA: TGTGCCAGCAGCTCTTCCCGGGACAGGGTAGAGCAGTACGTC.

This clonotype was seen at least ten times. The V call is TRBV7-6, the J call TRBJ2-7, with 7 bases that match TRBD2. Trimming took 5 bases from V and 7 from J; bases not matched to a gene: 14. CDR1 is SGHVS and CDR2 is FNYEAQ in the germline V gene. CDR3 size: 15 residues. The CDR3 nucleotides are TGTGCCAGCAGCCCCCCGGGGACTCTAGCGGAGGAGCAGTACTTC. This encodes CASSPPGTLAEEQYF.

The genes are TRBV19 and TRBJ2-3, with TRBD2 identical over 9 bases. This CDR3 is 14 amino acids long. Germline V lookup: CDR1 LNHDA, CDR2 SQIVND (reference sequence). V trimming: 3 bases; J trimming: 3 bases; junction bases outside the gene matches: 1. CDR3 bases: TGTGCCAGTAGTATCCTAGCGGGAACAGATACGCAGTATTTT. Residues: CASSILAGTDTQYF.

This clonotype was seen repeatedly, ten times or more. V and J are TRBV27 and TRBJ1-2, with 10 bases matching TRBD1. The CDR3 extends over 14 amino acids. J gave up 7 bases and V 5 bases, and 7 bases lay outside the gene matches. Germline V gives CDR1 MNHEY, CDR2 SMNVEV (reference sequence). CDR3 coding DNA: TGTGCCAGCAGTCCCGGACAGGGGGGTTCTGGCTACACCTTC. Translation: CASSPGQGGSGYTF.

The chain joins TRBV2 to TRBJ1-4; D is ambiguous. The CDR3 has 13 amino acids. V was clipped by 8 bases and J by 8 bases, with 15 bases between them. In germline, CDR1 is SNHLY, CDR2 FYNNEI. CDR3 sequence (DNA): TGTGCCAGCGGGAGGTGGGTTGCGGAAAAACTGTTTTTT. Protein: CASGRWVAEKLFF.

The rearrangement joins TRBV2 to TRBJ2-4, with 10 bases aligning to TRBD2. Trimming took 2 bases from V and 8 from J; bases not matched to a gene: 3. CDR3 size: 14 residues. Germline CDR1 is SNHLY and CDR2 is FYNNEI. The CDR3 DNA is TGTGCCAGCAGTGAAAGTAGCGGGAGGCACATTCAGTACTTC. Translating gives CASSESSGRHIQYF.

This clonotype was recorded many times. The chain employs TRBV6-5 and TRBJ1-2, with 9 bases matching TRBD1. Per germline, CDR1 MNHEY and CDR2 SVGAGI. The CDR3 length is 14 residues. Trimming removed 6 bases from V and 5 bases from J; junction bases left unmatched: 7. CDR3 sequence reads: CASSHRGRGYGYTF. As DNA, the CDR3 is TGTGCCAGCAGCCACAGGGGGCGCGGGTATGGCTACACCTTC.

This clonotype was observed at least ten times. The chain uses TRBV12-3 or TRBV12-4 and TRBJ1-1; D gene ambiguous. This CDR3 is built from 12 residues. Between the trimmed V and J ends, which lost 3 bases and 7 bases, there was a span of 9 bases. CDR3 nucleotide sequence: TGTGCCAGCAGTTTCGACGGTGATGAAGCTTTCTTT. This codes for CASSFDGDEAFF.

On this clonotype: One junction end does not reproduce the germline sequence, and a read error may be involved. The V call is TRBV6-5, the J call TRBJ1-3; D possibly corresponds to TRBD1 (6 bases). CDR1 and CDR2 from the germline V gene are MNHEY and SVGAGI. There are 14 residues in the CDR3. The CDR3: CASSEQGSGNTICF. The CDR3 DNA reads as TGTGCCAGCAGTGAACAGGGTTCTGGAAACACCATATGTTTT.

The V call is TRBV7-6, the J call TRBJ1-2, with 8 bases that match TRBD1. CDR3 length: 16 residues. V gave up 3 bases and J gave up 1 base; unmatched junction bases: 7. Germline CDR1 is SGHVS and CDR2 is FNYEAQ. The CDR3 protein is CASSFSGQGFNYGYTF. CDR3 nucleotide sequence: TGTGCCAGCAGCTTTTCAGGACAGGGTTTTAACTATGGCTACACCTTC.

V gene TRBV11-2 combines with J gene TRBJ2-7; D possibly uses TRBD1 or TRBD2 (5 bases each). The CDR3 spans 16 residues. Germline loops: CDR1 SGHAT, CDR2 FQNNGV. V was shortened by 5 bases and J by 1 base, with 18 bases between the two germline ends. In DNA, the CDR3 is TGTGCCAGCAGCGCCCGTGGGGGTGACTTTTCCTACGAGCAGTACGTC. Translated, it gives CASSARGGDFSYEQYV.

This clonotype was picked up one time. A much bigger clone sits one base away, suggesting this may be a read error. V gene TRBV2 combines with J gene TRBJ1-5, with D perhaps matching TRBD1 (6 bases). Germline lookup yields CDR1 SNHLY and CDR2 FYNNEI. CDR3 size: 14 residues. The CDR3 protein is CASRIGQSNQPQRF. Here the CDR3 DNA reads TGTGCCAGCAGGATCGGACAGTCGAATCAGCCCCAGCGTTTT. Full variable domain (outside the CDR3, taken from reference TRBV2 and TRBJ1-5): EPEVTQTPSHQVTQMGQEVILRCVPISNHLYFYWYRQILGQKVEFLVSFYNNEISEKSEIFDDQFSVERPDGSNFTLKIRSTKLEDSAMYFCASRIGQSNQPQRFGDGTRLSIL.

This clonotype was seen only a few times. This chain connects TRBV19 to TRBJ2-1; D is ambiguous. With 8 bases removed from V and 5 bases from J, the gap between germline ends came to 10 bases. Germline values: CDR1 LNHDA, CDR2 SQIVND (reference sequence). The CDR3 is 12 residues long. CDR3 sequence reads: CASLTQNNEQFF. The CDR3 coding sequence is TGTGCCAGTCTTACCCAGAACAATGAGCAGTTCTTC.

In its sample, this clonotype was seen many times. The rearrangement uses TRBV7-9 and TRBJ1-1; D possibly corresponds to TRBD1 (6 bases). Trimming took 2 bases from V and 10 from J, leaving 14 bases between them. This CDR3 has 13 amino acids. Germline-derived CDR1 and CDR2 are SEHNR and FQNEAQ (reference sequence). The CDR3 loop is CASSLRGDEAAFF. The CDR3 DNA is TGTGCCAGCAGCTTAAGGGGGGATGAGGCAGCTTTCTTT.

This clonotype was observed at least ten times. This rearrangement joins TRBV7-2 to TRBJ2-1, with D tentatively TRBD1 (6 bases). CDR1 SGHTA and CDR2 FQGNSA come from the germline V gene. The V end lost 1 base, the J end lost 10 bases, and 14 bases lay between the germline ends. The CDR3 length is 14 residues. CDR3 bases: TGTGCCAGCAGCTTAGGGACAGCCCCCAGCGAGCAGTTCTTC. Translated: CASSLGTAPSEQFF.

This clonotype was seen ten or more times. The rearrangement uses TRBV6-1 and TRBJ2-1; TRBD2 matches 8 bases. CDR3 size: 14 residues. CDR1 is MNHNS, CDR2 SASEGT, per germline. Trimming took 8 bases from V and 4 from J; bases not matched to a gene: 7. CDR3 coding DNA: TGTGCCAGCGGAACTAGCGGATTGTACAATGAGCAGTTCTTC. It codes for CASGTSGLYNEQFF.